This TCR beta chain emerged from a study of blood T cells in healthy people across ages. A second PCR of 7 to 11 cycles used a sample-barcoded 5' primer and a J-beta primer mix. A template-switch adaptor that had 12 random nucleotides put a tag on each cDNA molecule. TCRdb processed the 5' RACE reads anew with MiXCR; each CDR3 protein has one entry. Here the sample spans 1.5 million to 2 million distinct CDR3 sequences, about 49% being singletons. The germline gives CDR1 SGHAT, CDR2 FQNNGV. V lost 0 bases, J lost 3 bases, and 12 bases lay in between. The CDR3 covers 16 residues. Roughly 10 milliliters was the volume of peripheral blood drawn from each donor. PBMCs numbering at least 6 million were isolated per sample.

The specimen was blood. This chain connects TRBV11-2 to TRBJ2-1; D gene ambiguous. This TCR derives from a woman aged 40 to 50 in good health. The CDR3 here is CASSLDPSGFYNEQFF. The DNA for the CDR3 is TGTGCCAGCAGCTTAGATCCCTCAGGTTTCTACAATGAGCAGTTCTTC.